This T cell receptor beta chain originates from a study of OX40 agonist ivuxolimab in advanced cancers. Overall study context: With ivuxolimab, an agonistic anti-OX40 (CD134) antibody, patients were treated. Intravenous ivuxolimab was administered to patients every 2 weeks at 0.01 to 10 mg/kg.

Study-level findings and limits: Certain nonresponding patients likewise had low normalized T-cell clonal expansion.

In the case of this clone: What it binds is unknown.

Measured with immunoSEQ multiplex PCR; TCRdb has only the in-frame clones, and not every one. This repertoire shows nearly 85,000 clones, 80% to 90% found once; its top ten account for roughly 2%. This CDR3 comprises 17 residues. Germline V gene data show CDR1 as SGHVS and CDR2 as FNYEAQ. Trimming removed 5 bases from V and 1 base from J, with 15 bases in between. The source was CD4+ or CD8+ T cells sorted from blood, collected in a trial of the OX40 agonist ivuxolimab. The chain carries TRBV7-6 and TRBJ2-6, with a possible D match to TRBD2 (6 bases). The source of this sequence is an adult with an advanced solid tumor such as melanoma, head and neck, liver or kidney cancer. As DNA, the CDR3 is TGTGCCAGCAGCCCGGGGGTTTCTGGTTCTGGGGCCAACGTCCTGACTTTC. It specifies CASSPGVSGSGANVLTF.